This is a list of T cell receptor beta chains from one sample in a study of cytomegalovirus exposure and HLA in healthy donors. Method: immunoSEQ multiplex PCR; TCRdb's copy keeps in-frame clones and lacks some. Among 130,000 or so clones listed, more than 60% were seen once. Sample: PBMCs. Receptors were obtained from a woman aged 18-35 years in good health and CMV-seronegative. Each CDR3 is given with its conserved first and last residue. D genes are given only for firm matches. Some rows mark clone size as missing; the rest say once, few, many or name a class of expanded clone.

v_call	j_call	cdr3_length	d_call	clone_size	cdr3_aa	cdr3_nt
TRBV27	TRBJ2-7	15	TRBD2	few	CASSSPTSGRSEQYF	TGTGCCAGCAGTTCGCCGACTAGCGGGAGATCCGAGCAGTACTTC
TRBV10-3	TRBJ2-2	15	.	.	CAIRDRRGDTGELFF	TGTGCCATCCGGGATCGCCGGGGTGACACCGGGGAGCTGTTTTTT
TRBV10-3	TRBJ2-3	15	.	.	CAISGTGSSTDTQYF	TGTGCCATCAGTGGCACGGGTTCTAGCACAGATACGCAGTATTTT
TRBV30	TRBJ1-1	13	TRBD1	.	CASQQGANTEAFF	TGTGCCTCCCAACAGGGGGCGAACACTGAAGCTTTCTTT
TRBV30	TRBJ2-7	14	TRBD2	.	CAWSVAGGGYEQYF	TGTGCCTGGAGTGTAGCGGGAGGAGGCTACGAGCAGTACTTC
TRBV6-6	TRBJ1-5	12	.	.	CASTDSERPQHF	TGTGCCAGCACCGACAGCGAGCGACCCCAGCATTTT
TRBV5-6	TRBJ1-5	15	.	.	CASSFQGGSNQPQHF	TGTGCCAGCAGCTTCCAGGGCGGAAGCAATCAGCCCCAGCATTTT
TRBV5-4	TRBJ2-7	16	TRBD1	.	CASSFVPGTGALEQYF	TGTGCCAGCAGCTTCGTTCCCGGGACAGGGGCGCTCGAGCAGTACTTC
TRBV5-4	TRBJ2-7	13	.	.	CASSLDGSYEQYF	TGTGCCAGCAGCCTCGACGGGTCCTACGAGCAGTACTTC
TRBV7-2	TRBJ1-5	14	.	.	CASSFRGPFKPQHF	TGTGCCAGCAGCTTTCGCGGGCCTTTCAAGCCCCAGCATTTT
TRBV29-1	TRBJ2-3	15	TRBD2	.	CSVEDLAGEVDTQYF	TGCAGCGTTGAAGATCTGGCGGGAGAGGTAGATACGCAGTATTTT
TRBV6-1	TRBJ2-7	13	TRBD2	few	CASILAGLYEQYF	TGTGCCAGCATTCTAGCGGGACTCTACGAGCAGTACTTC
TRBV7-2	TRBJ1-1	15	TRBD1	.	CASSLERDRGSQAFF	TGTGCCAGCAGCTTAGAGCGGGACAGGGGGTCTCAAGCTTTCTTT
TRBV6-5	TRBJ1-6	14	.	few	CASTQSGTNSPLHF	TGTGCCAGCACCCAAAGCGGAACAAATTCACCCCTCCACTTT
TRBV18	TRBJ2-5	13	.	.	CASSPIARVAQYF	TGTGCCAGCTCACCAATCGCCCGGGTGGCCCAGTACTTC
TRBV7-2	TRBJ2-1	13	.	.	CASSLGLGGEQFF	TGTGCCAGCAGCTTAGGCCTCGGCGGTGAGCAGTTCTTC
TRBV18	TRBJ1-5	15	.	.	CASSPLGGENQPQHF	TGTGCCAGCTCACCACTAGGAGGGGAGAATCAGCCCCAGCATTTT
TRBV2	TRBJ1-6	14	.	.	CASSVQGGNSPLHF	TGTGCCAGCAGTGTGCAGGGAGGTAATTCACCCCTCCACTTT
TRBV9	TRBJ2-1	15	.	.	CASSVAWEYYNEQFF	TGTGCCAGCAGCGTAGCGTGGGAGTACTACAATGAGCAGTTCTTC
TRBV30	TRBJ1-5	13	.	.	CAWSRGEGQPQHF	TGTGCCTGGAGTAGGGGGGAGGGTCAGCCCCAGCATTTT
TRBV4-1	TRBJ1-4	15	.	once	CASSQRVVGNEKLFF	TGCGCCAGCAGCCAGAGGGTCGTGGGGAATGAAAAACTGTTTTTT
TRBV25-1	TRBJ2-2	15	TRBD2	.	CASSVAGEGTGELFF	TGTGCCAGCAGTGTAGCGGGAGAAGGCACCGGGGAGCTGTTTTTT
TRBV4-1	TRBJ2-1	18	TRBD2	once	CASSQGAGLSFSYNEQFF	TGCGCCAGCAGCCAAGGAGCGGGGTTGTCGTTCTCCTACAATGAGCAGTTCTTC
TRBV5-1	TRBJ2-7	13	TRBD1	.	CASSHGTEYEQYF	TGCGCCAGCAGCCACGGGACAGAGTACGAGCAGTACTTC
TRBV19	TRBJ2-1	15	TRBD2	.	CASSLRSSGGDEQFF	TGTGCCAGTAGTCTCAGATCTAGCGGGGGTGATGAGCAGTTCTTC
TRBV10-3	TRBJ2-7	15	TRBD2	.	CAIGGLASSSNEQYF	TGTGCCATCGGGGGACTAGCTTCATCGTCCAACGAGCAGTACTTC
TRBV27	TRBJ2-2	12	TRBD1	.	CAVGTGVGELFF	TGTGCCGTTGGGACAGGGGTCGGGGAGCTGTTTTTT
TRBV4-1	TRBJ2-1	17	TRBD2	few	CASSQGTSGREYNEQFF	TGCGCCAGCAGCCAAGGGACTAGCGGGAGGGAGTACAATGAGCAGTTCTTC
TRBV5-4	TRBJ2-7	13	TRBD1	.	CASSRDRAYEQYF	TGTGCCAGCAGCCGGGACAGGGCCTACGAGCAGTACTTC
TRBV7-2	TRBJ2-2	15	TRBD2	.	CASREAGGGAGELFF	TGTGCCAGCAGAGAAGCGGGAGGAGGGGCCGGGGAGCTGTTTTTT
TRBV2	TRBJ1-1	13	TRBD1	.	CASSFTGGTEAFF	TGTGCCAGCAGTTTTACAGGGGGCACTGAAGCTTTCTTT
TRBV19	TRBJ1-2	15	.	.	CASKVGGQANYGYTF	TGTGCCAGTAAAGTGGGGGGGCAAGCTAACTATGGCTACACCTTC
TRBV4-1	TRBJ2-5	15	TRBD1	few	CASSSTGTGRETQYF	TGCGCCAGCAGCTCAACCGGGACAGGGAGGGAGACCCAGTACTTC
TRBV10-3	TRBJ2-2	16	.	.	CAISGIGLANTGELFF	TGTGCCATCAGTGGCATTGGACTGGCGAACACCGGGGAGCTGTTTTTT
TRBV23-1	TRBJ2-5	21	TRBD2	.	CASSQEKACGLAGGPQETQYF	TGCGCCAGCAGTCAAGAAAAGGCGTGTGGACTAGCGGGAGGACCTCAAGAGACCCAGTACTTC
TRBV13	TRBJ2-1	17	TRBD2	.	CASSTRSSGKSYNEQFF	TGTGCCAGCAGCACCCGTTCTAGCGGGAAGTCCTACAATGAGCAGTTCTTC
TRBV7-9	TRBJ2-1	16	.	once	CASSLGADSSYNEQFF	TGTGCCAGCAGCTTAGGGGCAGATAGCTCCTACAATGAGCAGTTCTTC
TRBV5-4	TRBJ1-2	14	TRBD1	.	CASSWGQGNYGYTF	TGTGCCAGCAGCTGGGGACAGGGGAACTATGGCTACACCTTC
TRBV19	TRBJ1-5	13	.	once	CAVGRGANQPQHF	TGTGCCGTGGGGAGGGGAGCCAATCAGCCCCAGCATTTT
TRBV30	TRBJ1-5	14	TRBD1	few	CAWSPGTGNQPQHF	TGTGCCTGGAGTCCAGGGACAGGAAATCAGCCCCAGCATTTT
TRBV7-9	TRBJ2-5	14	.	.	CASSPGNSEWSQYF	TGTGCCAGCAGCCCAGGGAACAGTGAATGGTCCCAGTACTTC
TRBV4-2	TRBJ2-7	18	TRBD2	.	CASSHPKMLGDWGGEQYF	TGTGCCAGCAGCCATCCCAAGATGTTAGGGGACTGGGGGGGCGAGCAGTACTTC